Included here is one TCR beta chain sequence, with context. This clone's antigen is unknown. Per-nucleotide qualities are absent, and no much larger clonotype sits a single base away. The immunoSEQ Assay, a bias-controlled multiplex PCR, was used to amplify TCRbeta CDR3 regions from genomic DNA. The authors' analysis ran thus. Within the assay, amplification of reference gene primers was used to estimate how many nucleated cells each sample contained. To quantify the absolute abundance of each unique TCRbeta CDR3 rearrangement, sequence reads were collapsed and filtered. Productive Simpson clonality was computed per sample as the square root of Simpson's diversity index over productive rearrangements. TCRdb took over this immuneACCESS table, retaining in-frame rearrangements with V and J assigned. Such tables are incomplete; in checked studies, under half of the missing clones stem from an unresolved V gene, and the remainder is unexplained. That table is the source of V, J and clone size, and D and trimming were worked out from the DNA. Within this sample are 300,000 to 400,000 clones, with around 90% of them counted one time only. 5% of the sample belongs to the ten largest clones.

This specimen belongs to a study of blood T cell repertoires in COVID-19 (TCRdb year 2020). A note on the overall study: Samples covering the acute and convalescent phases of COVID-19 were provided by collaborators in the United States, Italy and Spain. The prospective study material was composed of cDNA or gDNA derived from T cells, B-cell-depleted T cells, or PBMCs. Subjects who had been exposed to COVID-19, were actively infected with it, or had recovered from it provided the deeply sampled blood TCRbeta repertoires that made up the dataset. The repertoires were made available in a free public database intended to serve as a resource for research on the immune response to SARS-CoV-2. The samples were drawn from the first 160 participants of the ongoing ImmuneRACE study and from about 1,200 subjects provided by 6 global collaborators. The sample metadata nearly always contained a de-identified subject ID, COVID-19 status, age in years and sex. Where available, HLA class I and class II types were taken from metadata supplied by the sample provider and were not determined by assay-based typing. Study-wide conclusions, independent of this receptor: The quantity of clinical and demographic metadata differed by source and by participant and was supplied without curation.

The cysteine opens and the phenylalanine closes a CDR3 of 18 amino acids. Of all the DNA, just the CDR3 is kept, 54 bases in frame from base 1. At the junction V is shortened by 1 base and J by 0 bases; bases outside the gene matches: 7. CDR1 SGHVS and CDR2 FNYEAQ are derived from the germline V gene. Participants in the prospective study were aged roughly 18 to 90 years, lived in some 24 United States geographic areas, and enrolled through a virtual design. In the prospective study, cohorts were assigned on the basis of participant-reported clinical history obtained from a screening survey and a study questionnaire. ImmuneRACE Cohort 3 recovered participants were defined by two consecutive negative NP/OP PCR tests, healthcare professional clearance, or symptom resolution. In the prospective study, mobile phlebotomists collected whole blood, serum and a nasopharyngeal or oropharyngeal swab from each participant. Over a roughly two-month period, participants in the prospective study had the option of providing additional blood draws and questionnaires. Before DNA extraction, blood samples from the prospective study were shipped at room temperature or frozen.

The rearranged chain carries TRBV7-6 and TRBJ2-5, with 11 junctional bases fitting TRBD2. This receptor was obtained from a man younger than 45 who had recovered from COVID-19. Material for sequencing was PBMCs or T cells enriched from blood (not recorded which). The CDR3 region reads CASSLELAGVPYQETQYF. The DNA sequence is TGTGCCAGCAGCTTAGAACTAGCGGGGGTCCCGTACCAAGAGACCCAGTACTTC.